A selection of T cell receptor beta chains follows, all from one sample in a study of memory CD4+ T cells and cytomegalovirus serostatus. The protocol was immunoSEQ multiplex PCR, while the TCRdb copy is restricted to in-frame clones and leaves out a portion. This table holds 45,000 to 50,000 clones, around four fifths found once. Sequencing input: memory CD4+ T cells from blood. These receptors came from an adult in good health and CMV-seronegative. Both conserved end residues are part of each CDR3. A D gene is named only where the DNA matches it firmly. Rows may omit the clone size; those that give it use once, few, many or a size class.

j_call clone_size v_call d_call cdr3_aa cdr3_nt
TRBJ1-2 once TRBV27 NA CASSLSDGYGYTF TGTGCCAGCAGTTTATCGGACGGCTATGGCTACACCTTC
TRBJ2-7 NA TRBV28 NA CASSLSARVGGEQYF TGTGCCAGCAGTTTAAGTGCGAGGGTGGGGGGCGAGCAGTACTTC
TRBJ1-2 few TRBV5-1 NA CASSLTVSGGYTF TGCGCCAGCAGCTTGACGGTCTCGGGAGGCTACACCTTC
TRBJ1-1 NA TRBV29-1 NA CSVSGPGTEAFF TGCAGCGTTTCAGGGCCGGGCACTGAAGCTTTCTTT
TRBJ1-4 NA TRBV25-1 TRBD1 CASSEAGGEKLFF TGTGCCAGCAGTGAGGCAGGGGGAGAAAAACTGTTTTTT
TRBJ1-3 NA TRBV9 NA CASSFRWDSGNTIYF TGTGCCAGCAGCTTCCGGTGGGACTCTGGAAACACCATATATTTT
TRBJ2-5 NA TRBV10-2 NA CASSGSGETQYF TGCGCCAGCAGTGGTTCGGGAGAGACCCAGTACTTC
TRBJ1-4 NA TRBV5-4 NA CASSLKSANEKLFF TGTGCCAGCAGCTTGAAATCTGCTAATGAAAAACTGTTTTTT
TRBJ2-5 few TRBV6-1 TRBD2 CASSGVAGDVQETQYF TGTGCCAGCAGTGGTGTCGCGGGAGATGTACAAGAGACCCAGTACTTC
TRBJ1-4 NA TRBV6-1 NA CASSDKVKLFF TGTGCCAGCAGTGACAAAGTAAAACTGTTTTTT
TRBJ2-5 NA TRBV5-1 NA CASSLDGETQYF TGCGCCAGCAGCTTGGATGGAGAGACCCAGTACTTC
TRBJ1-1 NA TRBV11-2 NA CASSIPYGLSTEAFF TGTGCCAGCAGCATCCCGTATGGCTTGAGCACTGAAGCTTTCTTT
TRBJ2-5 NA TRBV2 TRBD2 CASSDPGTSGGRMLIAETQYF TGTGCCAGCAGTGATCCCGGGACTAGCGGGGGGAGGATGCTGATCGCGGAGACCCAGTACTTC
TRBJ1-1 few TRBV4-3 TRBD1 CASSQEPQGANTEAFF TGCGCCAGCAGCCAGGAACCACAGGGGGCCAACACTGAAGCTTTCTTT
TRBJ2-5 NA TRBV6-6 TRBD2 CASRASGGRETQYF TGTGCCAGCAGGGCTAGCGGGGGGAGGGAGACCCAGTACTTC
TRBJ1-2 NA TRBV19 TRBD1 CASSGTGTGIGGYTF TGTGCCAGTAGCGGAACTGGGACAGGGATTGGTGGCTACACCTTC
TRBJ1-6 NA TRBV6-5 TRBD1 CASSPGTGISPLHF TGTGCCAGCAGTCCCGGGACAGGGATTTCACCCCTCCACTTT
TRBJ2-2 NA TRBV19 NA CASSILRGTVPGELFF TGTGCCAGTAGTATTCTACGGGGGACCGTACCCGGGGAGCTGTTTTTT
TRBJ2-5 once TRBV18 TRBD2 CASSPTTSGVETQYF TGTGCCAGCTCACCAACCACTAGCGGAGTAGAGACCCAGTACTTC
TRBJ2-2 NA TRBV5-1 TRBD1 CASSSWTGGSTGELFF TGCGCCAGCAGCTCATGGACAGGGGGCAGTACCGGGGAGCTGTTTTTT
TRBJ2-7 NA TRBV11-2 NA CASSQGIYEQYF TGTGCCAGCAGCCAAGGTATATACGAGCAGTACTTC
TRBJ2-7 NA TRBV6-6 TRBD1 CASFRGPTYEQYF TGTGCCTCCTTCAGGGGGCCAACCTACGAGCAGTACTTC
TRBJ2-7 NA TRBV10-3 NA CAISESTGVSYEQYF TGTGCCATCAGTGAGTCGACCGGGGTCTCCTACGAGCAGTACTTC
TRBJ1-2 once TRBV19 TRBD1 CASSTGTVYGYTF TGTGCCAGTAGTACTGGGACAGTCTATGGCTACACCTTC